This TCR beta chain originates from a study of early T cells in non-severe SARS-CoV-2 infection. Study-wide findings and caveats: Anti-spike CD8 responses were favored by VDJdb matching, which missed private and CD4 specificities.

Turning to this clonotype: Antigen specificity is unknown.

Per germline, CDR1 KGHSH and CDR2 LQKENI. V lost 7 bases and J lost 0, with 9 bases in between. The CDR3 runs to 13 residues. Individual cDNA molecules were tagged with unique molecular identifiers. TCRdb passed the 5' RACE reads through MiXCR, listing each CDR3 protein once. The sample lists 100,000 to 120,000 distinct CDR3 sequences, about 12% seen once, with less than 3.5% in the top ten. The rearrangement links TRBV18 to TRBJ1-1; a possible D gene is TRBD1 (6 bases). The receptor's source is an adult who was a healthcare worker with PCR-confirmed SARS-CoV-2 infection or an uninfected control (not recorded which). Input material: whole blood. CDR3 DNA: TGTGCCAGCTTCAGGGGAATGAACACTGAAGCTTTCTTT. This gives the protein CASFRGMNTEAFF.